This TCR beta chain appears in the sequencing data of a study of identical twins. Study outcomes and limitations: Surplus twin overlap in beta out-of-frame sequences was less pronounced. Invariant MAIT and iNKT cells could partly confound zero-insertion analyses.

This clonotype was counted ten times or more. Its antigen remains unidentified. Per the germline V gene, CDR1 is SQVTM and CDR2 is ANQGSEA. Trimming pared 7 bases from V and 2 bases from J, leaving 11 bases between. CDR3 length: 12 amino acids. MiXCR, applied by TCRdb to the 5' RACE reads, yields one record per CDR3 protein. The table records about 470,000 distinct CDR3 sequences, 20% to 25% of them present only once. Another study also made use of these data, one on T cells expressing NK-cell markers. This second report adds: In roughly six donors, dominant CD3+CD56+NKG2C+ clonotypes ranked among the top 10 CD8+ clonotypes. Once again these clonotypes came out on top in the CD3+CD56-NKG2C+ fraction of a handful of donors.

V gene TRBV29-1 combines with J gene TRBJ1-2; D may be TRBD1 (6 bases). The sample consisted of CD4+ T cells sorted from blood. This TCR derives from a woman in her late teens or twenties in good health. CDR3 in amino acids: CSAGDKNYGYTF. The CDR3 nucleotides are TGCAGCGCTGGGGACAAGAACTATGGCTACACCTTC.